This paragraph reports one TCR beta chain. What it binds is not known. TCRdb's table, derived via immunoSEQ multiplex PCR, lists solely in-frame clones and lacks some. The sample lists roughly 140,000 clones, about 89% occurring once. This sample is drawn from a study of cytomegalovirus exposure and HLA in healthy donors. Study context: A later analysis reported the 95 to 150 validation repertoires used the same platform as the approximately 660 first-cohort repertoires. Study-wide results and limits: Most TCR sequences showed up rarely, but some public TCRs showed up in many donors.

The CDR3 extends over 14 amino acids. Germline V gives CDR1 SGHRS, CDR2 YFSETQ. The ends were cut back, 0 bases at V and 3 bases at J, with 9 bases in the middle. The chain links TRBV5-1 to TRBJ1-1; D unresolved. The source is a woman aged 18-29 years in good health and CMV-seropositive. The source material was PBMCs. In DNA form, the CDR3 reads TGCGCCAGCAGCTTGGGGCGGCTTCACACTGAAGCTTTCTTT. Translating it yields CASSLGRLHTEAFF.